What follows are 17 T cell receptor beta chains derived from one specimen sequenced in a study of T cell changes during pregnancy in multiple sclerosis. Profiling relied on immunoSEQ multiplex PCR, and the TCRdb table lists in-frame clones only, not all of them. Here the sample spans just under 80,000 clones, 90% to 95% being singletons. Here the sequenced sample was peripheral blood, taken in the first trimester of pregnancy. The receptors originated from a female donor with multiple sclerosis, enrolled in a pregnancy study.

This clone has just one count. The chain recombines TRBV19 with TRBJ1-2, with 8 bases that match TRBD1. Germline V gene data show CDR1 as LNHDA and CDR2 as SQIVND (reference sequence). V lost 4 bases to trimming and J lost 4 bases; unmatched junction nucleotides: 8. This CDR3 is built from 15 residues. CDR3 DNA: TGTGCCAGTAGTACGCGGACAGGGATCGGCTATGGCTACACCTTC. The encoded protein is CASSTRTGIGYGYTF.

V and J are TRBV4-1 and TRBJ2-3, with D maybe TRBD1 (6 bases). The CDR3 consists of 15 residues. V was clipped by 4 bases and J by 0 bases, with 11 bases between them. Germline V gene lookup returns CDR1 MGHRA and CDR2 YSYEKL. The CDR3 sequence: CASSRTDTSTDTQYF. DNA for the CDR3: TGCGCCAGCAGCCGGACAGATACTAGCACAGATACGCAGTATTTT.

In nucleotides, the CDR3 is TGTGCCAGCAGCTTAGCCTCCGGACAGGTGAACGAGCAGTACTTC. Translation gives CASSLASGQVNEQYF. V gene TRBV11-2 combines with J gene TRBJ2-7, with 7 bases that match TRBD1. Germline V CDR1 and CDR2: SGHAT, FQNNGV. This CDR3 spans 15 amino acids. Trimming at V came to 1 base and at J to 5 bases, leaving 8 bases not matched to a gene.

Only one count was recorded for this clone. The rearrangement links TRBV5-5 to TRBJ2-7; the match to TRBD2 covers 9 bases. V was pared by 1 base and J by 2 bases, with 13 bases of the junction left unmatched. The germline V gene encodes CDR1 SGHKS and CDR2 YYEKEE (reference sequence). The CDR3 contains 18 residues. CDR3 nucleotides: TGTGCCAGCAGCTTGAGGAGTCTGGCGGGGGGGATCCCCTACGAGCAGTACTTC. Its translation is CASSLRSLAGGIPYEQYF.

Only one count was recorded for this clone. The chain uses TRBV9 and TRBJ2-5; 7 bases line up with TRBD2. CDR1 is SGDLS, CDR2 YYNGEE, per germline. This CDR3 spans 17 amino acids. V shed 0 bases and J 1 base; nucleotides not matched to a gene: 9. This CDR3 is CASSVGPSGTIQETQYF. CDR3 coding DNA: TGTGCCAGCAGCGTAGGGCCTAGCGGCACCATCCAAGAGACCCAGTACTTC. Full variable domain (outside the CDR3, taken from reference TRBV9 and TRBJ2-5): DSGVTQTPKHLITATGQRVTLRCSPRSGDLSVYWYQQSLDQGLQFLIQYYNGEERAKGNILERFSAQQFPDLHSELNLSSLELGDSALYFCASSVGPSGTIQETQYFGPGTRLLVL.

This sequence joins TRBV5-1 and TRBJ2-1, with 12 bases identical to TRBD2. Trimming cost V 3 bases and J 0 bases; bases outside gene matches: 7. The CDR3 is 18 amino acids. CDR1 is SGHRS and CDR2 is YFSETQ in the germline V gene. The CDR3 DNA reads TGCGCCAGCAGCTCGCGGACTAGCGGGACTAGCTCCTACAATGAGCAGTTCTTC. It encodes CASSSRTSGTSSYNEQFF.

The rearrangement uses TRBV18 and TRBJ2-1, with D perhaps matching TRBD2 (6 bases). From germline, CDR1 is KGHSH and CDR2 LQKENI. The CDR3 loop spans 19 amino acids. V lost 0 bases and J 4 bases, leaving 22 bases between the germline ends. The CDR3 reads CASSPPLPGRGTTYNEQFF. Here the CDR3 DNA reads TGTGCCAGCTCACCACCTCTTCCGGGGCGCGGGACCACATACAATGAGCAGTTCTTC.

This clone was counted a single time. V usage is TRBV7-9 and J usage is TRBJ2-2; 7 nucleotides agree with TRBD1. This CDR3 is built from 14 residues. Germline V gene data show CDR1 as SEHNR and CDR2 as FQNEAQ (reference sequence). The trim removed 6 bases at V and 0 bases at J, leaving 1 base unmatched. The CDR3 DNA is TGTGCCAGCAGGGGGACAGCGAACACCGGGGAGCTGTTTTTT. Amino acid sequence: CASRGTANTGELFF.

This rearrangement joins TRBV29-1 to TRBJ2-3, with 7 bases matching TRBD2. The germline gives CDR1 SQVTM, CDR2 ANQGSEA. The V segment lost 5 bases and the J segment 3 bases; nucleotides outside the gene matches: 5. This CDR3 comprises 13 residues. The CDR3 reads CSVRAGVTDTQYF. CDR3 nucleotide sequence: TGCAGCGTTAGGGCGGGAGTGACAGATACGCAGTATTTT.

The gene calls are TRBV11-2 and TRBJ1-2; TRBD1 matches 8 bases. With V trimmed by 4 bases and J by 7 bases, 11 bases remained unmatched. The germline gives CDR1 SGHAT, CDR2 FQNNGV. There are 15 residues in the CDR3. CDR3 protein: CASSSAGQGRTGYTF. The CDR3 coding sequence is TGTGCCAGCAGCTCCGCCGGACAGGGACGAACTGGCTACACCTTC. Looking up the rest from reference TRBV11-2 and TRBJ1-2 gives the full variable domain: EAGVAQSPRYKIIEKRQSVAFWCNPISGHATLYWYQQILGQGPKLLIQFQNNGVVDDSQLPKDRFSAERLKGVDSTLKIQPAKLEDSAVYLCASSSAGQGRTGYTFGSGTRLTVV.

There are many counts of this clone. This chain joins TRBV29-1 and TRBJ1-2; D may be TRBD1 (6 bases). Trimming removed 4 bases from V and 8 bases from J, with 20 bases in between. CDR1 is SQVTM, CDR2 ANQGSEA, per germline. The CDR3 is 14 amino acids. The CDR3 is CSVGDDRMAGGYTF. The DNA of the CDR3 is TGCAGCGTTGGGGACGACAGGATGGCCGGCGGCTACACCTTC.

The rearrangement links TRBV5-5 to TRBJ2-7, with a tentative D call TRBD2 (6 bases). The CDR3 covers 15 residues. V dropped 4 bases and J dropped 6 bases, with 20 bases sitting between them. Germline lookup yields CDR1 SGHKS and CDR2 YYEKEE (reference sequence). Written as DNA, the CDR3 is TGTGCCAGCAGCCATCGCTGGGGGGATTTCGGCGAGCAGTACTTC. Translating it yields CASSHRWGDFGEQYF.

This CDR3 is CASSLDRGHEKLFF. CDR3 coding DNA: TGTGCCAGCAGCTTGGACAGGGGGCATGAAAAACTGTTTTTT. J is TRBJ1-4 and V is TRBV5-4; 9 nucleotides line up with TRBD1. Germline CDR1 is SGHNT and CDR2 is YYREEE (reference sequence). After removal of 0 bases from V and 6 bases from J, the junction contained 0 bases not matched to a gene. The CDR3 is 14 residues long.

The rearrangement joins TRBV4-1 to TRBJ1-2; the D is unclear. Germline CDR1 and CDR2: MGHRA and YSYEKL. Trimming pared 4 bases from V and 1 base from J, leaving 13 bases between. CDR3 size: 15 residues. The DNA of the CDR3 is TGCGCCAGCAGCCCGGGGTTTCTTCTTAACTATGGCTACACCTTC. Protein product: CASSPGFLLNYGYTF.

This CDR3 reads CASSLIQGRDEKLFF. In nucleotides, the CDR3 is TGTGCCAGCAGCCTTATACAGGGGAGAGATGAAAAACTGTTTTTT. The gene calls are TRBV5-5 and TRBJ1-4; 7 nucleotides line up with TRBD1. Germline V gene lookup returns CDR1 SGHKS and CDR2 YYEKEE (reference sequence). This CDR3 has 15 amino acids. J lost 6 bases, V lost 4 bases, and 9 bases had no gene match.

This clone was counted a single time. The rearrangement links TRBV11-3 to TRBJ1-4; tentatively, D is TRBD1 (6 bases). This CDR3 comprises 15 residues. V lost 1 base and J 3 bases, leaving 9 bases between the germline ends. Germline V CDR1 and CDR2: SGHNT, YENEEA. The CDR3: CASSLGPGANEKLFF. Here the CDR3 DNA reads TGTGCCAGCAGCTTAGGGCCAGGGGCTAATGAAAAACTGTTTTTT.

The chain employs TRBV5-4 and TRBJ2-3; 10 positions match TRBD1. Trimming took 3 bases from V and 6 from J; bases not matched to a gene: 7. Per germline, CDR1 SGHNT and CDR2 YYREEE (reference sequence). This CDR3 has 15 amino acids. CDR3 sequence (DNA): TGTGCCAGCAGCTCAGGACAGGGGGTAGTTGATACGCAGTATTTT. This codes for CASSSGQGVVDTQYF.